This entry concerns a single T cell receptor (beta chain). This sample was taken from a study of beta chain features in type 1 diabetes. Expressed TCRB transcripts were sequenced because the entire RNA isolate underwent reverse transcription. Sequencing used immunoSEQ multiplex PCR; TCRdb keeps in-frame clones, though not all of them. The repertoire holds approximately 23,000 clones, about 72% seen once, with approximately 2% in the top ten. Trimming removed 4 bases at V and 11 bases at J, with 11 bases between. The CDR3 contains 11 residues. Germline-derived CDR1 and CDR2 are SGHRS and YFSETQ. The chain has TRBV5-1 and TRBJ2-3; D call uncertain. The material sequenced was Tregs from blood. This TCR was recovered from a middle-aged woman in good health. The CDR3 loop is CASSPASKQYF. CDR3 DNA: TGCGCCAGCAGCCCAGCGTCCAAGCAGTATTTT.